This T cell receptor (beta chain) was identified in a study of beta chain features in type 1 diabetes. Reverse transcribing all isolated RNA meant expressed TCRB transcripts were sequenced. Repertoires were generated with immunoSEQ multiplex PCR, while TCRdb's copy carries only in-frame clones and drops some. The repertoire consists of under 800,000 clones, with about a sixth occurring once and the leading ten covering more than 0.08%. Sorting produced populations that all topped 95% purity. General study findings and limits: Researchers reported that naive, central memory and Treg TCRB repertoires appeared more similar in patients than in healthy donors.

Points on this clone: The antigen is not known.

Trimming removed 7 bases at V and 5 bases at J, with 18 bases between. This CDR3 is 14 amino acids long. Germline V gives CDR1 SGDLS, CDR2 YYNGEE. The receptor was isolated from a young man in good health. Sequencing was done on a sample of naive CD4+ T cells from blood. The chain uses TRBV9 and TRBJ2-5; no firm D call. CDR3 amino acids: CASSRLLVSETQYF. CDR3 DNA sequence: TGTGCCAGCTCGCGGCTATTGGTTAGCGAGACCCAGTACTTC. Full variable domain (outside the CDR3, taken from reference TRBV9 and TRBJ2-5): DSGVTQTPKHLITATGQRVTLRCSPRSGDLSVYWYQQSLDQGLQFLIQYYNGEERAKGNILERFSAQQFPDLHSELNLSSLELGDSALYFCASSRLLVSETQYFGPGTRLLVL.